Listed below are T cell receptor beta chains from one sample, sequenced in a study of CD8 T cells in ankylosing spondylitis. From the 5' RACE reads, TCRdb called clonotypes with MiXCR, one entry per CDR3 protein. The table records some 200,000 distinct CDR3 sequences, more than 10% of them present only once. Sequenced: blood, either unsorted or a sorted T cell fraction (not recorded which). The receptors stem from a male donor with ankylosing spondylitis or in good health (not recorded which). CDR3s leave out the opening cysteine and the closing phenylalanine or tryptophan. Only some rows state a clone size, as once, few, many or a class for expanded clones.

j_call clone_size v_call cdr3_aa
TRBJ2-7 few TRBV4-2 ASSYGTSGSYEQY
TRBJ1-2 NA TRBV6-1 ASSPTQERNYGYT
TRBJ2-7 many TRBV6-2/TRBV6-3 ASSYQQGSLAGGGEQY
TRBJ2-3 once TRBV3-1 ASSQDPASTDTQY
TRBJ2-6 NA TRBV20-1 SVCGRLSGANVLT
TRBJ2-7 many TRBV9 ASTPREGHEQY
TRBJ2-1 few TRBV27 ASSGTGVKQF
TRBJ2-7 few TRBV29-1 SFVSLGQPYEQY
TRBJ2-3 few TRBV30 AWSSPSDRAITDTQY
TRBJ2-5 NA TRBV2 ASSEANVETQY
TRBJ1-1 few TRBV4-1 ASSQEWEAF
TRBJ2-7 few TRBV7-2 ASSLLRGPLYEQY
TRBJ2-4 NA TRBV6-1 ASSPGTGTKNIQY
TRBJ2-5 few TRBV23-1 ASSQSEGSQETQY
TRBJ2-1 NA TRBV4-1 ASSPSSDGSYNEQF
TRBJ2-1 NA TRBV11-2 ASSLPQGLAGELGSYNEQF
TRBJ1-1 NA TRBV7-2 ASSQPGQGARPEAF
TRBJ2-3 few TRBV5-1 ASSLGRLTDTQY
TRBJ2-2 NA TRBV20-1 SARERASGSSGELF
TRBJ2-1 few TRBV4-1 ASSQGGPPAHNNEQF
TRBJ2-3 NA TRBV2 ASCGWITDTQY
TRBJ2-5 few TRBV7-9 ASSPSRGGGARETQY
TRBJ1-2 few TRBV27 ASSLSTGDRSEGYT
TRBJ1-5 NA TRBV27 ASSLKGTPSNQPQH
TRBJ2-7 NA TRBV27 ASSSVPPPSSGQY
TRBJ1-6 few TRBV5-1 ASSSLGGYSPLH
TRBJ2-1 many TRBV5-1 ASSLVPGLAGGSYNEQF
TRBJ2-3 few TRBV20-1 SAREAPSTDTQY
TRBJ1-1 NA TRBV4-1 ASSQGGAGNTEAF
TRBJ2-1 few TRBV15 ATSRETTNLDEQF
TRBJ2-3 NA TRBV7-2 ASSPRTGILTDTQY
TRBJ2-5 few TRBV11-2 ASSHTWAFRETQY
TRBJ2-3 few TRBV29-1 SVEPGGDTQY
TRBJ2-7 few TRBV4-1 ASSPGKVSYEQY
TRBJ2-7 NA TRBV4-1 ASSQARGDSYEQY